This note documents a single T cell receptor beta chain sequence. The sample's time point: newly diagnosed GD, antithyroid drugs for less than 3 months. After RNA was extracted from PBMCs, the TCR library was made from it. The sample is drawn from a study of regulatory T cells in long-lasting Graves disease. V was shortened by 0 bases and J by 4 bases, with 11 bases between the two germline ends. The germline V gene encodes CDR1 SGHRS and CDR2 YFSETQ. The CDR3 runs to 15 residues. The authors built TCR beta libraries using iRepertoire HTBI primers and Arm-PCR of CDR3 regions. TCRdb independently ran MiXCR on the multiplex PCR reads; one entry per CDR3 protein. The repertoire holds about 420,000 distinct CDR3 sequences, 16% seen once, with less than 30% in the top ten. This same sample was also part of a study on T cells in Graves' hyperthyroidism and ophthalmopathy. From that study: Among thyroid clonotypes expanded above 0.001, most also appeared in blood. Ophthalmopathy prediction by the model preceded onset by a median roughly 6 months.

This receptor was taken from a woman between 18 and 29 years old with Graves disease. Sequenced material: peripheral blood mononuclear cells (PBMCs), taken at new diagnosis, from a patient treated with antithyroid drugs. The V gene is TRBV5-1, the J gene TRBJ2-1, with D perhaps TRBD1 or TRBD2 (5 bases each). CDR3 sequence: CASSLDGDQYNEQFF. DNA for the CDR3: TGCGCCAGCAGCTTGGATGGGGACCAATACAATGAGCAGTTCTTC.